The sequence of this T cell receptor beta chain was determined in a study of CD8 T cells in ankylosing spondylitis. A single record per CDR3 protein comes from TCRdb applying MiXCR to the 5' RACE reads. This table holds 200,000 to 300,000 distinct CDR3 sequences, 24% found once. This clonotype has a count of ten or more. Its antigen is still unknown. CDR1 and CDR2 from the germline V gene are SGHAT and FQDESV (reference sequence). This CDR3 is 16 amino acids long. Trimming took off 6 bases at V and 0 bases at J, with 17 bases between the two ends. Regarding the study as a whole: Seemingly characteristic of ankylosing spondylitis blood was a TCR beta motif consisting of about 8 highly homologous variants. Clones linked to the disease showed a CD8+ phenotype. They occurred at relatively low frequencies in peripheral blood.

This chain uses TRBV11-1 with TRBJ1-1; possibly TRBD1 for D (5 bases). The receptor was isolated from a male donor with ankylosing spondylitis or in good health (not recorded which). The sequenced sample was blood, either unsorted or a sorted T cell fraction (not recorded which). CDR3: CASRGASWDLNTEAFF. DNA of the CDR3: TGTGCCAGCAGGGGCGCTTCGTGGGACCTGAACACTGAAGCTTTCTTT.